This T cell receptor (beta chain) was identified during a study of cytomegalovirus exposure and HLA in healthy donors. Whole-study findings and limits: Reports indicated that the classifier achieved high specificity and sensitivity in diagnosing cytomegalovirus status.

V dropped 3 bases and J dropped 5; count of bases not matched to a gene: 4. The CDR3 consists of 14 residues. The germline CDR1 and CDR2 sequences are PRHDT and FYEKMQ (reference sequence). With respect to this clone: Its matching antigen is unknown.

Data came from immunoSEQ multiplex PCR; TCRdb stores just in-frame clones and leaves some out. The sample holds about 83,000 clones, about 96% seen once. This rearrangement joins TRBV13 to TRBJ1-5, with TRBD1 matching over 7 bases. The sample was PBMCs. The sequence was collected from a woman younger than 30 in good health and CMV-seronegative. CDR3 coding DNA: TGTGCCAGCAGCTTCGGGACAGCCCATCAGCCCCAGCATTTT. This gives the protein CASSFGTAHQPQHF.